This T cell receptor beta chain was sequenced in a study of blood T cell repertoires in COVID-19. The wider study: Samples came from the United States, Italy and Spain, spanning acute and convalescent COVID-19. The analysed material was cDNA or gDNA that came from T cells, B-cell-depleted T cells, or PBMCs.

V was pared by 4 bases and J by 3 bases, with 12 bases between. The CDR3 extends over 15 amino acids. CDR1 is SGHVS, CDR2 FNYEAQ, per germline. Clinical histories supplied by participants themselves formed the basis of cohort assignment. Up to 2 weeks before entering the study, exposed participants had met a COVID-19 case. Only in-frame clones appear in the TCRdb table, and some are missing; sequencing was by immunoSEQ multiplex PCR. The sample holds hundreds of thousands of clones, around 90% seen once. Sequencing used PBMCs or T cells enriched from blood (not recorded which). The clonotype originates from a man in his forties or fifties who had been exposed to COVID-19. V gene TRBV7-6 combines with J gene TRBJ2-2, with a weak D call TRBD1 (6 bases). This CDR3 reads CASSSRGIDTGELFF. The CDR3 DNA reads as TGTGCCAGCAGCTCCAGGGGCATCGACACCGGGGAGCTGTTTTTT.